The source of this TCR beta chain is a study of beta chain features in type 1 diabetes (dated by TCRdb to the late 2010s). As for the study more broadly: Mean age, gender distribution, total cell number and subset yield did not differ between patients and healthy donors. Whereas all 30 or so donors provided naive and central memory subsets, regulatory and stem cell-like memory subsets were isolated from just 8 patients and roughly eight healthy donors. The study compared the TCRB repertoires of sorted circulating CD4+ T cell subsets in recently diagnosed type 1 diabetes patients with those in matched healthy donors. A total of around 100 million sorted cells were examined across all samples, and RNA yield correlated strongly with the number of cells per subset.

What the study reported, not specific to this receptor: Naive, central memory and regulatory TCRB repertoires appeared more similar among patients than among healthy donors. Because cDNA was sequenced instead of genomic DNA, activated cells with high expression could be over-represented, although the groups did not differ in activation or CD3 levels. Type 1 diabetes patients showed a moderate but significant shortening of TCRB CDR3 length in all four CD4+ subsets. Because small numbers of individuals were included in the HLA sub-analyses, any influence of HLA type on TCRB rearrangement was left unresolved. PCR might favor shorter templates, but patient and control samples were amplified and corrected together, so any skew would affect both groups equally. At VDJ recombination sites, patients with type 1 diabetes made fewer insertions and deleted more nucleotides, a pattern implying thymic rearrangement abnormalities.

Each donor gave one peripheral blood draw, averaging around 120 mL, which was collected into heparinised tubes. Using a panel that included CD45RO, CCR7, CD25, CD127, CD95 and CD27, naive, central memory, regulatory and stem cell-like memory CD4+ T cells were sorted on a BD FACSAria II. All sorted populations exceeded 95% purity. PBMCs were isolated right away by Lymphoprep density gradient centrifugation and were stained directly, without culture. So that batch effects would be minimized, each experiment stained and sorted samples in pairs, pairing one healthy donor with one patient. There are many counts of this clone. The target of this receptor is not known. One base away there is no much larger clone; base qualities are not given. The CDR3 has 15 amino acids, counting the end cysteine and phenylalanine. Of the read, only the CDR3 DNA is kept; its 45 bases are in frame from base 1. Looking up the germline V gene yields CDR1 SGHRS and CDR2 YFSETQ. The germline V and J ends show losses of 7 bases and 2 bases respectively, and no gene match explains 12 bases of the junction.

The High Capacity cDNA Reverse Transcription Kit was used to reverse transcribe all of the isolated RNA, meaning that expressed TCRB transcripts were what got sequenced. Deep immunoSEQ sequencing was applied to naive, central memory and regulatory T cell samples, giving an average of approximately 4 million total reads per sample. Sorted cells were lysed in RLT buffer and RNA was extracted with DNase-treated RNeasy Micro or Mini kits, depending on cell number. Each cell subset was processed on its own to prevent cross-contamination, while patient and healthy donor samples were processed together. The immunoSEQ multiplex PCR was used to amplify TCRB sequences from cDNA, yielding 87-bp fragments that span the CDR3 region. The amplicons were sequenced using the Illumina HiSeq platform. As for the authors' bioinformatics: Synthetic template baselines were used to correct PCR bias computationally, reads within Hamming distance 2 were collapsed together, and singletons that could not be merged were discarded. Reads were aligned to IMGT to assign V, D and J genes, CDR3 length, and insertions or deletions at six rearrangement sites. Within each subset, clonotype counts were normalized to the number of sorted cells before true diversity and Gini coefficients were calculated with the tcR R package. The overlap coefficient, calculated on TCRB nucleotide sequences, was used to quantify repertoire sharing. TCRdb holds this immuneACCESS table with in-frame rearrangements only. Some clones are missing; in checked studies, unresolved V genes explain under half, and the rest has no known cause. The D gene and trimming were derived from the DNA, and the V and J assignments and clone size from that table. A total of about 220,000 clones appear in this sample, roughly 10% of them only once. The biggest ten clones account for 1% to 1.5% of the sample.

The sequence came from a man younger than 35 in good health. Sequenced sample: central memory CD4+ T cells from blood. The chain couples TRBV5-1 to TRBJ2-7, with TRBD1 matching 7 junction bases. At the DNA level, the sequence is TGCGCCAGCGGACCCTCGGGACAGCCCCCCTACGAGCAGTACTTC. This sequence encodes CASGPSGQPPYEQYF.